The rows below give T cell receptor beta chains drawn from one sample of a study of beta chain features in type 1 diabetes. Libraries were prepared by immunoSEQ multiplex PCR; TCRdb keeps only in-frame clonotypes and omits some of them. The repertoire holds about 220,000 clones, with approximately 10% as singletons. Sequenced: central memory CD4+ T cells from blood. These receptors were taken from a man between 18 and 29 years old in good health. Each CDR3 is given with its conserved first and last residue. D genes are given only for firm matches. Rows give clone size only sometimes, using once, few, many, or a class for an expanded clone.

CDR3 length: 12; V gene: TRBV29-1; clone size: few; J gene: TRBJ1-2; D gene: TRBD1; CDR3 DNA: TGCAGCGGGGGAGGACAGGGCTATGGCTACACCTTC; CDR3 protein: CSGGGQGYGYTF
CDR3 length: 19; V gene: TRBV5-4; clone size: .; J gene: TRBJ2-3; D gene: TRBD2; CDR3 DNA: TGTGCCAGCAGCCAAATTGGGTCTAGCGGGGGCCTAGCACAAGATACGCAGTATTTT; CDR3 protein: CASSQIGSSGGLAQDTQYF
CDR3 length: 11; V gene: TRBV20-1; clone size: .; J gene: TRBJ2-5; D gene: .; CDR3 DNA: TGCAGTGCTAGACTCCAAGAGACCCAGTACTTC; CDR3 protein: CSARLQETQYF
CDR3 length: 15; V gene: TRBV6-5; clone size: many; J gene: TRBJ1-5; D gene: .; CDR3 DNA: TGTGCCAGCAGAATCAGGATCTATAGCAATCAGCCCCAGCATTTT; CDR3 protein: CASRIRIYSNQPQHF
CDR3 length: 13; V gene: TRBV11-3; clone size: many; J gene: TRBJ1-1; D gene: .; CDR3 DNA: TGTGCCAGCAGCTATACACAGAACACTGAAGCTTTCTTT; CDR3 protein: CASSYTQNTEAFF
CDR3 length: 12; V gene: TRBV7-8; clone size: few; J gene: TRBJ2-3; D gene: .; CDR3 DNA: TGTGCCAGCACTTACAGGGCAGATACGCAGTATTTT; CDR3 protein: CASTYRADTQYF
CDR3 length: 15; V gene: TRBV7-2; clone size: few; J gene: TRBJ2-2; D gene: TRBD2; CDR3 DNA: TGTGCCAGCAGCCCTTCGACAGCGGGGTCCGGGGAGCTGTTTTTT; CDR3 protein: CASSPSTAGSGELFF
CDR3 length: 16; V gene: TRBV4-2; clone size: .; J gene: TRBJ2-7; D gene: .; CDR3 DNA: TGTGCCAGCAGCCAGAGTGGACGGGTTAACCCCTACGAGCAGTACTTC; CDR3 protein: CASSQSGRVNPYEQYF
CDR3 length: 14; V gene: TRBV9; clone size: few; J gene: TRBJ2-7; D gene: TRBD2; CDR3 DNA: TGTGCCAGCAGCGTTATAGCGGGAGACCACGAGCAGTACTTC; CDR3 protein: CASSVIAGDHEQYF
CDR3 length: 16; V gene: TRBV9; clone size: .; J gene: TRBJ2-1; D gene: TRBD2; CDR3 DNA: TGTGCCAGCAGTCCCCCGGGACTAGCGGGAGTTGGTGAGCAGTTCTTC; CDR3 protein: CASSPPGLAGVGEQFF
CDR3 length: 14; V gene: TRBV7-9; clone size: few; J gene: TRBJ2-5; D gene: .; CDR3 DNA: TGTGCCAGCAGCTTCTTCCCGGGAGCAGAGACCCAGTACTTC; CDR3 protein: CASSFFPGAETQYF
CDR3 length: 13; V gene: TRBV7-9; clone size: few; J gene: TRBJ2-7; D gene: .; CDR3 DNA: TGTGCCAGCAGCGACACAGGGTCCTACGAGCAGTACTTC; CDR3 protein: CASSDTGSYEQYF
CDR3 length: 16; V gene: TRBV7-2; clone size: once; J gene: TRBJ2-4; D gene: .; CDR3 DNA: TGTGCCAGCAGCTTAGGCCCAGGGGTTGACAAAAACATTCAGTACTTC; CDR3 protein: CASSLGPGVDKNIQYF
CDR3 length: 13; V gene: TRBV7-9; clone size: many; J gene: TRBJ2-5; D gene: .; CDR3 DNA: TGTGCCAGCAGCTTAACAGGGATTGAGGCCCAGTACTTC; CDR3 protein: CASSLTGIEAQYF
CDR3 length: 18; V gene: TRBV29-1; clone size: .; J gene: TRBJ2-1; D gene: TRBD2; CDR3 DNA: TGCAGCGTTGAAGGCGATGGGACTAGCGGGAAAAACTACAATGAGCAGTTCTTC; CDR3 protein: CSVEGDGTSGKNYNEQFF
CDR3 length: 14; V gene: TRBV30; clone size: .; J gene: TRBJ2-3; D gene: TRBD2; CDR3 DNA: TGTGCCTGGAGTATCGCGGGAGGGTCAGATACGCAGTATTTT; CDR3 protein: CAWSIAGGSDTQYF
CDR3 length: 14; V gene: TRBV7-9; clone size: few; J gene: TRBJ2-3; D gene: .; CDR3 DNA: TGTGCCAGCAGCGCAGAACCAGGGGAAGATACGCAGTATTTT; CDR3 protein: CASSAEPGEDTQYF
CDR3 length: 14; V gene: TRBV18; clone size: few; J gene: TRBJ2-7; D gene: .; CDR3 DNA: TGTGCCAGCTCACAGGGTGGGAGGAACTACGAGCAGTACTTC; CDR3 protein: CASSQGGRNYEQYF
CDR3 length: 12; V gene: TRBV28; clone size: .; J gene: TRBJ1-2; D gene: .; CDR3 DNA: TGTGCCAGCAGCCTCGTCGGGCAGTCCATCACCTTC; CDR3 protein: CASSLVGQSITF
CDR3 length: 14; V gene: TRBV5-1; clone size: .; J gene: TRBJ2-1; D gene: .; CDR3 DNA: TGTGCCAGCAGCTTGGGCTCTAACTACAATGAGCAGTTCTTC; CDR3 protein: CASSLGSNYNEQFF
CDR3 length: 14; V gene: TRBV30; clone size: few; J gene: TRBJ1-1; D gene: .; CDR3 DNA: TGTGCCTGGAGCCGGGGGGGCGAGGGGCCCAAAGCTTTCTTT; CDR3 protein: CAWSRGGEGPKAFF
CDR3 length: 14; V gene: TRBV2; clone size: few; J gene: TRBJ2-5; D gene: .; CDR3 DNA: TGTGCCAGCAGTTGGATGGCGAAGCAAGAGACCCAGTACTTC; CDR3 protein: CASSWMAKQETQYF
CDR3 length: 12; V gene: TRBV6-6; clone size: .; J gene: TRBJ2-5; D gene: .; CDR3 DNA: TGTGCCAGCAGCCCCGGGCAAGAGACCCAGTACTTC; CDR3 protein: CASSPGQETQYF
CDR3 length: 21; V gene: TRBV9; clone size: few; J gene: TRBJ2-6; D gene: .; CDR3 DNA: TGTGCCAGCAGCGTAGGACGGGCACTAGGGGGGGTGGCCTCTGGGGCCAACGTCCTGACTTTC; CDR3 protein: CASSVGRALGGVASGANVLTF
CDR3 length: 13; V gene: TRBV29-1; clone size: .; J gene: TRBJ2-3; D gene: .; CDR3 DNA: TGCAGCGTTACAGGACTGTCCACAGATACGCAGTATTTT; CDR3 protein: CSVTGLSTDTQYF
CDR3 length: 14; V gene: TRBV6-5; clone size: .; J gene: TRBJ1-1; D gene: TRBD1; CDR3 DNA: TGTGCCAGTCGGGACAGGGGACCGAACACTGAAGCTTTCTTT; CDR3 protein: CASRDRGPNTEAFF
CDR3 length: 12; V gene: TRBV6-6; clone size: .; J gene: TRBJ1-5; D gene: .; CDR3 DNA: TGTGCCAGCCGGAGACTCAATCAGCCCCAGCATTTT; CDR3 protein: CASRRLNQPQHF
CDR3 length: 17; V gene: TRBV2; clone size: many; J gene: TRBJ2-7; D gene: .; CDR3 DNA: TGTGCCAGCTCTTCACCCCGGCTAGCGTTGGTTCGGAACGAGCAGTACTTC; CDR3 protein: CASSSPRLALVRNEQYF
CDR3 length: 14; V gene: TRBV30; clone size: .; J gene: TRBJ2-3; D gene: .; CDR3 DNA: TGTGCCTGGAGTGTGGCACTTAGCACAGATACGCAGTATTTT; CDR3 protein: CAWSVALSTDTQYF
CDR3 length: 15; V gene: TRBV7-2; clone size: .; J gene: TRBJ1-5; D gene: .; CDR3 DNA: TGTGCCAGCAGCTGGGCTGCTGGAGGCAATCAGCCCCAGCATTTT; CDR3 protein: CASSWAAGGNQPQHF
CDR3 length: 15; V gene: TRBV19; clone size: few; J gene: TRBJ2-5; D gene: .; CDR3 DNA: TGTGCCAGTAGTATAGGCCCGGGCCGACAAGAGACCCAGTACTTC; CDR3 protein: CASSIGPGRQETQYF
CDR3 length: 12; V gene: TRBV7-9; clone size: many; J gene: TRBJ2-3; D gene: .; CDR3 DNA: TGTGCCAGCAGCCCCCAGTCAGATACGCAGTATTTT; CDR3 protein: CASSPQSDTQYF
CDR3 length: 15; V gene: TRBV7-9; clone size: .; J gene: TRBJ1-5; D gene: TRBD1; CDR3 DNA: TGTGCCAGCAGCATAGGGGACAGTAGAAATCAGCCCCAGCATTTT; CDR3 protein: CASSIGDSRNQPQHF
CDR3 length: 14; V gene: TRBV29-1; clone size: few; J gene: TRBJ2-1; D gene: TRBD2; CDR3 DNA: TGCAGCGTTACGACTAGCGGGGGCTACAATGAGCAGTTCTTC; CDR3 protein: CSVTTSGGYNEQFF
CDR3 length: 13; V gene: TRBV7-8; clone size: few; J gene: TRBJ2-5; D gene: .; CDR3 DNA: TGTGCCAGCAGCACACCTAGGGTTCTGCGAGGGAACTTC; CDR3 protein: CASSTPRVLRGNF
CDR3 length: 13; V gene: TRBV5-1; clone size: .; J gene: TRBJ2-5; D gene: .; CDR3 DNA: TGCGCCAGCAGCTTGGGGGTTCAAGAGACCCAGTACTTC; CDR3 protein: CASSLGVQETQYF
CDR3 length: 15; V gene: TRBV2; clone size: few; J gene: TRBJ2-1; D gene: TRBD2; CDR3 DNA: TGTGCCAGCAGTGATTCGGGACTAGCTCTCAATGAGCAGTTCTTC; CDR3 protein: CASSDSGLALNEQFF
CDR3 length: 16; V gene: TRBV25-1; clone size: few; J gene: TRBJ2-3; D gene: .; CDR3 DNA: TGTGCCAGCAGTGACCCAAGCGGGAAGGGGGTAGATACGCAGTATTTT; CDR3 protein: CASSDPSGKGVDTQYF
CDR3 length: 12; V gene: TRBV7-2; clone size: many; J gene: TRBJ2-1; D gene: .; CDR3 DNA: TGTGCCAGCAGCAAATGGGGCCGTGAGCAGTTCTTC; CDR3 protein: CASSKWGREQFF
CDR3 length: 14; V gene: TRBV5-1; clone size: .; J gene: TRBJ1-1; D gene: .; CDR3 DNA: TGCGCCAGGGAGATAACCCTGGCAGGCACTGAAGCTTTCTTT; CDR3 protein: CAREITLAGTEAFF
CDR3 length: 18; V gene: TRBV7-9; clone size: few; J gene: TRBJ2-6; D gene: .; CDR3 DNA: TGTGCCACCCCTAAGGGGAACCCTACCAACTCTGGGGCCAACGTCCTGACTTTC; CDR3 protein: CATPKGNPTNSGANVLTF
CDR3 length: 14; V gene: TRBV7-3; clone size: few; J gene: TRBJ2-5; D gene: .; CDR3 DNA: TGTGCCAGCAGCTTAGGTAATAGCGGAGAGACCCAGTACTTC; CDR3 protein: CASSLGNSGETQYF
CDR3 length: 14; V gene: TRBV6-5; clone size: few; J gene: TRBJ2-7; D gene: TRBD1; CDR3 DNA: TGTGCCAGCAGTTACGTGGGACAGTCCTACGAGCAGTACTTC; CDR3 protein: CASSYVGQSYEQYF
CDR3 length: 13; V gene: TRBV27; clone size: few; J gene: TRBJ1-5; D gene: .; CDR3 DNA: TGTGCCAGCAGTCCCGGCGGGGGTCAGCCCCAGCATTTT; CDR3 protein: CASSPGGGQPQHF
CDR3 length: 14; V gene: TRBV30; clone size: few; J gene: TRBJ1-1; D gene: .; CDR3 DNA: TGTGCCTGGAGTGTCGGCAGGGCGAGGACTGAAGCTTTCTTT; CDR3 protein: CAWSVGRARTEAFF
CDR3 length: 12; V gene: TRBV19; clone size: .; J gene: TRBJ2-7; D gene: .; CDR3 DNA: TGTGCCAGTAGTCAGGGGAAGAGCGAGCAGTACTTC; CDR3 protein: CASSQGKSEQYF